These 7 T cell receptor beta chains were sequenced from one sample in a study of beta chain features in type 1 diabetes. Every bit of the isolated RNA underwent reverse transcription, so sequencing read expressed TCRB transcripts. Clones were read by immunoSEQ multiplex PCR, and TCRdb kept only the in-frame ones, dropping some. The profile covers 450,000 or so clones, with approximately 10% appearing a single time and roughly 0.046% taken by the ten largest. Material: naive CD4+ T cells from blood. Source of these receptors: a woman between 18 and 29 years old in good health.

The J gene is TRBJ2-7, the V gene TRBV9; a weak D match, TRBD2 (5 bases). The germline V gene encodes CDR1 SGDLS and CDR2 YYNGEE. V was clipped by 2 bases and J by 0 bases, with 9 bases between them. This CDR3 is built from 14 residues. CDR3 residues: CASSVSAGSYEQYF. The CDR3 region has the DNA TGTGCCAGCAGCGTTAGTGCGGGCTCCTACGAGCAGTACTTC.

The CDR3 is CASSLGQATEKLFF. In DNA, the CDR3 is TGCGCCAGCAGCTTGGGGCAGGCAACGGAAAAACTGTTTTTT. This chain connects TRBV5-1 to TRBJ1-4, with unresolved D. The CDR3 totals 14 residues. V was clipped by 0 bases and J by 8 bases, with 11 bases between them. Germline V lookup: CDR1 SGHRS, CDR2 YFSETQ.

This chain links TRBV7-2 with TRBJ2-7; the D gene is possibly TRBD1 (5 bases). Germline V gene sequence: CDR1 SGHTA, CDR2 FQGNSA. Trimming pared 2 bases from V and 4 bases from J, leaving 6 bases between. The CDR3 totals 12 residues. The CDR3 coding sequence is TGTGCCAGCAGCTTACAGGGTTACGAGCAGTACGTC. Translated, it gives CASSLQGYEQYV.

The table lists this clone with a few counts. The rearrangement joins TRBV7-2 to TRBJ2-1, with 8 bases lining up with TRBD2. J was trimmed by 6 bases and V by 1 base; bases with no gene match: 5. CDR1 and CDR2 from the germline V gene are SGHTA and FQGNSA. The CDR3 extends over 15 amino acids. CDR3 nucleotide sequence: TGTGCCAGCAGCTTAGAAGCGGGAGTTCTCAATGAGCAGTTCTTC. Amino acids: CASSLEAGVLNEQFF. Full variable domain (outside the CDR3, taken from reference TRBV7-2 and TRBJ2-1): GAGVSQSPSNKVTEKGKDVELRCDPISGHTALYWYRQSLGQGLEFLIYFQGNSAPDKSGLPSDRFSAERTGGSVSTLTIQRTQQEDSAVYLCASSLEAGVLNEQFFGPGTRLTVL.

The chain employs TRBV7-3 and TRBJ1-1; D gene uncertain. Trimming cost V 2 bases and J 8 bases, with 6 bases left between them. The V gene's germline CDR1 is SGHTA and CDR2 FQGTGA. The CDR3 runs to 11 residues. This CDR3 is CASSLEAEAFF. For the CDR3, the DNA is TGTGCCAGCAGCTTAGAAGCCGAAGCTTTCTTT.

The V gene is TRBV5-1, the J gene TRBJ2-1; D gene ambiguous. The CDR3 has 15 amino acids. In germline, CDR1 is SGHRS, CDR2 YFSETQ. The V end was cut by 7 bases, the J end by 3 bases, with 17 bases between. CDR3 loop: CASSPRKANYNEQFF. In nucleotides, the CDR3 is TGCGCCAGCTCTCCCCGGAAAGCAAACTACAATGAGCAGTTCTTC.

V and J are TRBV2 and TRBJ2-1, with 8 bases fitting TRBD1. The CDR3 runs 13 residues. V was clipped by 5 bases and J by 8 bases; unmatched bases: 5. The germline V gene encodes CDR1 SNHLY and CDR2 FYNNEI. DNA for the CDR3: TGTGCCAGCAGTTATTCGACAGGGGATGAGCAGTTCTTC. It encodes CASSYSTGDEQFF.